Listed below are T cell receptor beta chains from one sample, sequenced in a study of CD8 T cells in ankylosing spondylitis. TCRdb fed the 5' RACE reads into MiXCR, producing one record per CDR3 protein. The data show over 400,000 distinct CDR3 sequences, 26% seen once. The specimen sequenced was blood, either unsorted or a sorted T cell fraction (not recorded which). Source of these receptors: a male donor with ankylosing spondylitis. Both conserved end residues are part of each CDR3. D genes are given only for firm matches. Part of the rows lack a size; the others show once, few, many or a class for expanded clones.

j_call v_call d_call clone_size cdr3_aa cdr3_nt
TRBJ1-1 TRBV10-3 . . CAISESKGDTEAFF TGTGCCATCAGTGAGTCGAAGGGCGACACTGAAGCTTTCTTT
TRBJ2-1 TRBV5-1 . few CASSKSGNVWFF TGCGCCAGCTCTAAATCCGGGAACGTTTGGTTCTTC
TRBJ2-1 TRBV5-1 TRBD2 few CASSSSGAYNEQFF TGCGCCAGCAGCTCTAGCGGGGCCTACAATGAGCAGTTCTTC
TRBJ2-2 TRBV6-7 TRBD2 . CASSPLGSGSIPPGELFF TGTGCCAGCAGTCCCCTTGGTAGCGGGAGTATCCCCCCCGGGGAGCTGTTTTTT
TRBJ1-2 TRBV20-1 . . CSAAARDGYTF TGCAGTGCTGCGGCCAGGGATGGCTACACCTTC
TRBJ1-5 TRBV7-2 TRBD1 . CASSMTGGNQPQHF TGTGCCAGCAGCATGACAGGGGGCAATCAGCCCCAGCATTTT
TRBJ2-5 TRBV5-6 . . CASSFGAVLKTQYF TGTGCCAGCAGCTTCGGTGCGGTCCTAAAGACCCAGTACTTC
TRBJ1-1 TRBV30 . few CAWSDWGVNTEAFF TGTGCCTGGAGTGATTGGGGAGTCAACACTGAAGCTTTCTTT
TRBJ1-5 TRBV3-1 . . CASSQERNQPQHF TGTGCCAGCAGCCAAGAGAGAAATCAGCCCCAGCATTTT
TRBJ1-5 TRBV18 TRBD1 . CASSPDPDRGQPQHF TGTGCCAGCTCACCCGACCCGGACAGGGGCCAGCCCCAGCATTTT
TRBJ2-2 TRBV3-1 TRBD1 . CASSQEDRVTGELFF TGTGCCAGCAGCCAAGAAGACAGGGTCACCGGGGAGCTGTTTTTT
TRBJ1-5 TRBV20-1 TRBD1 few CSASPIDRGSNQPQHF TGCAGTGCTAGCCCGATCGACAGGGGTAGCAATCAGCCCCAGCATTTT
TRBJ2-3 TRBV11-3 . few CASSHGRSTDTQYF TGTGCCAGCAGCCACGGGAGAAGCACAGATACGCAGTATTTT
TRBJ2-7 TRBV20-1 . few CSASRGRGSYEQYF TGCAGTGCAAGCCGGGGCAGGGGCTCCTACGAGCAGTACTTC
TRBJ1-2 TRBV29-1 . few CSTRDIWNYGYTF TGCAGCACCCGGGACATCTGGAACTATGGCTACACCTTC
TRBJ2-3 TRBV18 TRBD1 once CASSPDFTGGSDTQYF TGTGCCAGCTCACCAGATTTTACAGGGGGCTCAGATACGCAGTATTTT
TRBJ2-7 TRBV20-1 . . CSAHAGSTGVEQYF TGCAGTGCCCATGCCGGTTCTACCGGAGTCGAGCAGTACTTC
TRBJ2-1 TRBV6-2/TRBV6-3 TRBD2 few CASSSEVAGSSYNEQFF TGTGCCAGCAGTTCTGAGGTAGCGGGAAGTTCCTACAATGAGCAGTTCTTC
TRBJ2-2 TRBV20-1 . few CSALTGQNTGELFF TGCAGTGCTCTGACCGGACAGAACACCGGGGAGCTGTTTTTT
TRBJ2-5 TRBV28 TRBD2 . CASSRGTSGSGETQYF TGTGCCAGCAGCCGTGGGACTAGCGGATCGGGGGAGACCCAGTACTTC
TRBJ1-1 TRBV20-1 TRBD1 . CSARGGTGVTNTEAFF TGCAGTGCTAGGGGGGGGACAGGCGTTACGAACACTGAAGCTTTCTTT
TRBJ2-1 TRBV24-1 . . CATSDPTSSSYNEQFF TGTGCCACCAGTGATCCTACTAGCAGCTCCTACAATGAGCAGTTCTTC
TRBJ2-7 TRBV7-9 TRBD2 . CASSWGLAGVSYEQYF TGTGCCAGCAGCTGGGGACTAGCGGGAGTTTCCTACGAGCAGTACTTC
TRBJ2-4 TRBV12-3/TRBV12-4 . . CASSLTRGVGKNIQYF TGTGCCAGCAGTTTAACGAGGGGGGTCGGCAAAAACATTCAGTACTTC
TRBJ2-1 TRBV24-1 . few CATSEAGYNEQFF TGTGCCACCAGTGAAGCGGGTTACAATGAGCAGTTCTTC
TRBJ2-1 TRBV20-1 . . CSGQGRYNEQFF TGCAGCGGTCAGGGGAGGTACAATGAGCAGTTCTTC
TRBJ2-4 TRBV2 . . CAGGSGSNIQYF TGTGCCGGCGGCTCAGGAAGTAACATTCAGTACTTC